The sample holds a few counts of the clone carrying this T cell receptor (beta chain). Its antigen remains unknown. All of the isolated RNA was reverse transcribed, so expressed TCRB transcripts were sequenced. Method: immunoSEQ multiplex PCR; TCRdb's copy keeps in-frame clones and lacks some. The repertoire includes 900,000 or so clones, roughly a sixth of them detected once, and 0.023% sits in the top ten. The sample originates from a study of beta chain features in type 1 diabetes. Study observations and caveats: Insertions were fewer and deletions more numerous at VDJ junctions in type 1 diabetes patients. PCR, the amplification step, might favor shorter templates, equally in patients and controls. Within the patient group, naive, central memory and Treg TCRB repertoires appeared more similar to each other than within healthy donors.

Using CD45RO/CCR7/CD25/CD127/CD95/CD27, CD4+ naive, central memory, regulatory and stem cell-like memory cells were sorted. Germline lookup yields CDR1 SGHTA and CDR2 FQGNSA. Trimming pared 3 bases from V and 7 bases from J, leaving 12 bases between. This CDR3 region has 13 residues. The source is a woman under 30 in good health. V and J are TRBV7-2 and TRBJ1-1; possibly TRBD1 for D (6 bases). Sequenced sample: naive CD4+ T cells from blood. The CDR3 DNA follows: TGTGCCAGCAGCTTTACAGGGTTTGGTGAAGCTTTCTTT. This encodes CASSFTGFGEAFF.